This TCR beta chain stems from a study of response to subunit inactivated influenza vaccine. CDR3 length: 15 residues. The V and J ends lost 4 bases and 0 bases respectively, with 8 bases between them. The V gene's germline CDR1 is SGHRS and CDR2 YFSETQ. TCRdb redid the calling of the RT-PCR reads with MiXCR, one entry per CDR3 protein. There are just under 550,000 distinct CDR3 sequences in the sample; roughly 25% occur only once, and about 2.8% lies in the top ten. The same specimen was also included in a second study, on T cells expressing NK-cell markers. That report adds: TCR beta libraries carry UMIs added by 5'RACE template switching. Seven donors tested HCMV-seropositive and one tested seronegative among the eight sequenced. The study found dominant NKG2C+ clonotypes at roughly 1.0-7.0% of CD8+ T cells in about six donors. A handful of donors showed these clonotypes also leading the CD3+CD56-NKG2C+ fraction.

This chain links TRBV5-1 with TRBJ2-6; possible D gene TRBD1, 5 bases. This sample comprised CD4+ T cells sorted from PBMCs, obtained less than 13 days after vaccination. The TCR was taken from a man aged 50 to 60 who received an inactivated influenza vaccine. The CDR3 DNA reads as TGCGCCAGCAGCGCGACAGCCTCTGGGGCCAACGTCCTGACTTTC. Translation: CASSATASGANVLTF. The entire variable domain, with the rest obtained from reference TRBV5-1 and TRBJ2-6, is as follows: KAGVTQTPRYLIKTRGQQVTLSCSPISGHRSVSWYQQTPGQGLQFLFEYFSETQRNKGNFPGRFSGRQFSNSRSEMNVSTLELGDSALYLCASSATASGANVLTFGAGSRLTVL.